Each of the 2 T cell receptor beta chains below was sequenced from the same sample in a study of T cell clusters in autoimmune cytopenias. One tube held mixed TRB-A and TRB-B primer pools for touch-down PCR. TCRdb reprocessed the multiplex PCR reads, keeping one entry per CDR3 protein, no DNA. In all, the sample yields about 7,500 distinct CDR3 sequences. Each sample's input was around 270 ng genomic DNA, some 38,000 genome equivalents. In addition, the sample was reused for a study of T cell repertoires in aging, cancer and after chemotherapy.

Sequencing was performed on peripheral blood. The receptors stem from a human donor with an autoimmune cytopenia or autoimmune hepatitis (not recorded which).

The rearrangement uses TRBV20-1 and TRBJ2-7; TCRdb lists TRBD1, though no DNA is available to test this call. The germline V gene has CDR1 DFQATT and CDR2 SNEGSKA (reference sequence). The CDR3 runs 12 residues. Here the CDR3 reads CSARGPGWEQYF.

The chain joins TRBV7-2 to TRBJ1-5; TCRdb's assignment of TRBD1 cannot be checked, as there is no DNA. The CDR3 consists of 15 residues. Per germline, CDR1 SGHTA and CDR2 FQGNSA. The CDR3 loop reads CASRTPGSGNQPQHF.